This TCR beta chain came from a study of vaccination and CD4 T cells after COVID-19. The treatment is: approximately 9-day PBMC culture with coronavirus spike peptide pools or control peptides (ViraFEST assay). T cells were expanded with peptide pools, and expanded clonotypes were identified by TCR sequencing. Negative selection isolated the CD4+ T cells once the cells had been cultured for over 9 days. A note on this clonotype: Antigen specificity is unknown.

CDR1 is DFQATT, CDR2 SNEGSKA, per germline (reference sequence). V shed 6 bases and J shed 4 bases, with 19 bases lying between them. The CDR3 is 14 amino acids. Regarding the study as a whole: Spike mono-reactivity was found in 304 of the 307 vaccine-specific clones identified in convalescent patients.

At the Johns Hopkins FTIC core, DNA taken from cultured CD4+ T cells was sequenced by way of the Oncomine TCR Beta short-read assay. Via MiXCR, TCRdb re-called the PCR reads, giving one row per CDR3 protein. Among approximately 19,000 distinct CDR3 sequences listed, about half were seen once. This TCR came from a human donor who had recovered from COVID-19. The specimen comprised CD4+ T cells from blood, cultured in vitro, sampled after SARS-CoV-2 vaccination. The rearrangement uses TRBV20-1 and TRBJ2-7; TRBD1 is a possible D gene (6 bases). CDR3 sequence (DNA): TGCAGTGCCCAGGACAGCTCGCTAGGATACGAGCAGTACTTC. Translated, it gives CSAQDSSLGYEQYF.